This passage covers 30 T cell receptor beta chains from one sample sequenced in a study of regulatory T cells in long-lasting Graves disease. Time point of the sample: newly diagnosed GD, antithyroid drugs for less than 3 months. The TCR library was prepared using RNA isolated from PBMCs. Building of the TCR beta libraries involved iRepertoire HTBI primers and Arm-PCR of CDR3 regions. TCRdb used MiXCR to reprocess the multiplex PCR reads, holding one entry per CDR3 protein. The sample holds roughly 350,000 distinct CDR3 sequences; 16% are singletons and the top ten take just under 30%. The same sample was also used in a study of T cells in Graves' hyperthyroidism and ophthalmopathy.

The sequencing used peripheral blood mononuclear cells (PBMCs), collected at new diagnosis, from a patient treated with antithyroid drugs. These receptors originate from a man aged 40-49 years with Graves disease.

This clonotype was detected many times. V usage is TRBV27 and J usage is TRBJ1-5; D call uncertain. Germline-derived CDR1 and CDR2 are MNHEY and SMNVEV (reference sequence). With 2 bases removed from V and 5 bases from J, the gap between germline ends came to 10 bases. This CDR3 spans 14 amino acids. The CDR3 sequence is CASSLINADQPQHF. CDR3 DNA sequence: TGTGCCAGCAGTTTAATAAACGCGGATCAGCCCCAGCATTTT.

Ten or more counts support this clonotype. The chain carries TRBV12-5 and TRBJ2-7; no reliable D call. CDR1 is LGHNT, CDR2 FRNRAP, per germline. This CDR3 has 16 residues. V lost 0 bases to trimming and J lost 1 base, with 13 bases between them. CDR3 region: CASGLVTSQDSYEQYF. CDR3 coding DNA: TGTGCTAGTGGTTTGGTAACTTCCCAGGATTCCTACGAGCAGTACTTC.

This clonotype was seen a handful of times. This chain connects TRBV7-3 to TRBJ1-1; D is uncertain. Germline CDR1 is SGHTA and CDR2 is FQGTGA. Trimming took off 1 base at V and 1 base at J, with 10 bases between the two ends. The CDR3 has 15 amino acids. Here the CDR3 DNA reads TGTGCCAGCAGCTTAAGTGGTCACACGAACACTGAAGCTTTCTTT. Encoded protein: CASSLSGHTNTEAFF. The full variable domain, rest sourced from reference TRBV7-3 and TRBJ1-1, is GAGVSQTPSNKVTEKGKYVELRCDPISGHTALYWYRQSLGQGPEFLIYFQGTGAADDSGLPNDRFFAVRPEGSVSTLKIQRTERGDSAVYLCASSLSGHTNTEAFFGQGTRLTVV.

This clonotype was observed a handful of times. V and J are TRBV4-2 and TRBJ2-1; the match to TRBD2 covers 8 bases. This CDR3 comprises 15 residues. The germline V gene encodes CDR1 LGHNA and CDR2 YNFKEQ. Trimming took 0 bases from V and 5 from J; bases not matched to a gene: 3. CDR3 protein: CASSQDIAGNNEQFF. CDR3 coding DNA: TGTGCCAGCAGCCAAGATATAGCGGGGAACAATGAGCAGTTCTTC.

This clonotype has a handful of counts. CDR3 residues: CASSTWTGGTAEAFF. The CDR3, as DNA: TGTGCCAGCAGTACCTGGACAGGGGGCACGGCTGAAGCTTTCTTT. The V gene is TRBV2, the J gene TRBJ1-1, with TRBD1 matching 11 bases. Trimming cost V 5 bases and J 6 bases; bases outside gene matches: 8. Germline V gives CDR1 SNHLY, CDR2 FYNNEI. The CDR3 has 15 amino acids.

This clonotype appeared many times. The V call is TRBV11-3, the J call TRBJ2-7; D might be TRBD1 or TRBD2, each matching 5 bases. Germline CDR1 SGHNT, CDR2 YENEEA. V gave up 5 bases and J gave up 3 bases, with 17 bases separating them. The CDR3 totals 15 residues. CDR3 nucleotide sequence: TGTGCCAGCAGCGTTAGGACTGACAGTATCTACGAGCAGTACTTC. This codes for CASSVRTDSIYEQYF.

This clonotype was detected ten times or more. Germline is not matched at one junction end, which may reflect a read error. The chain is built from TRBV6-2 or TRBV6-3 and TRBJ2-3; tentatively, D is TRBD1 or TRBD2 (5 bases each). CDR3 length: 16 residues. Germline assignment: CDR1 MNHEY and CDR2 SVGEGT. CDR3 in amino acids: CAGSYGASRRTDTQYF. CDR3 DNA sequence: TGTGCCGGCAGTTACGGGGCTAGCCGCCGCACAGATACGCAGTATTTT.

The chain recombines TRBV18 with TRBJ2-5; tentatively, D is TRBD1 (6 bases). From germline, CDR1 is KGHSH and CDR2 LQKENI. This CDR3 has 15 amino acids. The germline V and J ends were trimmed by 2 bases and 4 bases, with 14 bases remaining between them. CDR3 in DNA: TGTGCCAGCTCACCAATTCCGACAGGCCGAGAGACCCAGTACTTC. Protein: CASSPIPTGRETQYF.

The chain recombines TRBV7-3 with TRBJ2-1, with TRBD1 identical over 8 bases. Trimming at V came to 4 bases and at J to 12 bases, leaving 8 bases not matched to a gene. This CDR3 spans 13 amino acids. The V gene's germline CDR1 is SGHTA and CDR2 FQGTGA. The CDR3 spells CASSSAPGQVQFF. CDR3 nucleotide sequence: TGTGCCAGCAGCTCCGCCCCGGGACAGGTGCAGTTCTTC.

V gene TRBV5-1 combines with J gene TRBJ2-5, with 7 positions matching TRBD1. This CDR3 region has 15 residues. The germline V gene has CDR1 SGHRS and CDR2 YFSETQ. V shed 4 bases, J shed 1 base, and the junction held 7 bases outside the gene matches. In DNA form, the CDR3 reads TGCGCCAGCAGCCGATTCGGGACAGCCCAAGAGACCCAGTACTTC. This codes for CASSRFGTAQETQYF.

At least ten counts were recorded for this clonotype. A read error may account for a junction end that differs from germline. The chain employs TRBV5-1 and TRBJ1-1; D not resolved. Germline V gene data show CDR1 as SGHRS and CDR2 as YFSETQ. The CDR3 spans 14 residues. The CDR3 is CASSLPAMNTEAFF. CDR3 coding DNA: TGTGCCAGCAGCTTACCGGCAATGAACACTGAAGCTTTCTTT.

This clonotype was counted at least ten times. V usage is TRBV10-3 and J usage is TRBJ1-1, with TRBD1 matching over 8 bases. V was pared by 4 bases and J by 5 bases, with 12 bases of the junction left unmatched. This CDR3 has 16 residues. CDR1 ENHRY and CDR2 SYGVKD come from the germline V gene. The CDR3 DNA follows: TGTGCCATCAGTGGGCGGACAGGGTCAATTCCAACTGAAGCTTTCTTT. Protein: CAISGRTGSIPTEAFF.

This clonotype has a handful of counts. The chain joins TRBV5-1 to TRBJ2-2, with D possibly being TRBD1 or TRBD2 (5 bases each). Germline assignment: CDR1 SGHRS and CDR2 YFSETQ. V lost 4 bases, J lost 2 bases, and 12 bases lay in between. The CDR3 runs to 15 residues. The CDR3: CASSVGPGNTGELFF. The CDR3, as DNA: TGCGCCAGCAGCGTGGGACCGGGAAACACCGGGGAGCTGTTTTTT.

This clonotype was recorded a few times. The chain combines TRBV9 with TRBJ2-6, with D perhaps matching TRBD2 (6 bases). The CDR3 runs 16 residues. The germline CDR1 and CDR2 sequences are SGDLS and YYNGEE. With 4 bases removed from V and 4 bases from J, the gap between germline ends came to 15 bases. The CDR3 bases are TGTGCCAGCAGCCTTTTGGGGGGAGCCGGGGCCAACGTCCTGACTTTC. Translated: CASSLLGGAGANVLTF.

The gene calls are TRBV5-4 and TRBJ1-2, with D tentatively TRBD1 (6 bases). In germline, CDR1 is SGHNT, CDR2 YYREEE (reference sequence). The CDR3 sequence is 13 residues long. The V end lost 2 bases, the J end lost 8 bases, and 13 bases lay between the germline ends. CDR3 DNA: TGTGCCAGCAGCTTTCGGGGGGCACAGGGCTACACCTTC. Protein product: CASSFRGAQGYTF.

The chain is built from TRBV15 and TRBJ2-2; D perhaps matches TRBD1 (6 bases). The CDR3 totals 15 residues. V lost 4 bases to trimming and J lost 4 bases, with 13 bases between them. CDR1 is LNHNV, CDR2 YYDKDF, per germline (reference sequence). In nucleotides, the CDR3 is TGTGCCACCAGCACGCAGGGACACCGCACCGGGGAGCTGTTTTTT. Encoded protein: CATSTQGHRTGELFF.

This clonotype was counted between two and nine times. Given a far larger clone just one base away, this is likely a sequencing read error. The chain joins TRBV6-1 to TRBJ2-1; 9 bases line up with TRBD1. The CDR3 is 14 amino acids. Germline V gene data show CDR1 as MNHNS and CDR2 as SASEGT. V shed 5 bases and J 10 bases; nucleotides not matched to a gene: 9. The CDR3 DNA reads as TGTGCCAGCAGTCCACGGGACAGGGATTACGAGCAGTTCTTC. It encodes CASSPRDRDYEQFF.

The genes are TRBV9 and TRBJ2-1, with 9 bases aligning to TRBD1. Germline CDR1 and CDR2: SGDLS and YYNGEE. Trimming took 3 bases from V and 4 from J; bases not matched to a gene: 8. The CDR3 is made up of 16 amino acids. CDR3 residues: CASSADVGQGYNEQFF. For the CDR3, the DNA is TGTGCCAGCAGCGCCGATGTAGGACAGGGGTACAATGAGCAGTTCTTC.

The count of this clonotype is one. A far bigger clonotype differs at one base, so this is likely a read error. DNA of the CDR3: TGTGCCAGCACCCCGAAACGGGCGGGGGGCTATGAGCAGTTCTTC. This gives the protein CASTPKRAGGYEQFF. The chain has TRBV28 and TRBJ2-1; 8 nucleotides match TRBD2. The germline gives CDR1 MDHEN, CDR2 SYDVKM. Germline trimming cut 7 bases from V and 8 bases from J; bases unmatched to any gene: 13. The CDR3 runs to 15 residues.

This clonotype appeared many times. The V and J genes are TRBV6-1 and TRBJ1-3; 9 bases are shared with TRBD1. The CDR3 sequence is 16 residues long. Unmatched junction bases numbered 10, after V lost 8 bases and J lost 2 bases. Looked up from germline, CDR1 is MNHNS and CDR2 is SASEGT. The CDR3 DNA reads TGTGCCAGCGACTCCGGACAGGGGTTCGCTGGAAACACCATATATTTT. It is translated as CASDSGQGFAGNTIYF.

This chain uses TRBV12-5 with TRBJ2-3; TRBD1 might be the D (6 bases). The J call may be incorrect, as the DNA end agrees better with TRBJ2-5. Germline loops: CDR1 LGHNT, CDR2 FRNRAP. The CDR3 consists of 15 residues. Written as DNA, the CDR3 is TGTGCTAGTGGTTTGAGCGGCAGGGGTCGGGAGACCCAGTACTTC. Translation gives CASGLSGRGRETQYF.

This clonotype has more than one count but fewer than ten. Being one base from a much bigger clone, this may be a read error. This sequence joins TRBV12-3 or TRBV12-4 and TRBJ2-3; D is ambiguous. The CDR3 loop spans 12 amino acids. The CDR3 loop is CAGRYTTDTQYF. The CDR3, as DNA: TGTGCCGGCAGATACACGACAGATACGCAGTATTTT.

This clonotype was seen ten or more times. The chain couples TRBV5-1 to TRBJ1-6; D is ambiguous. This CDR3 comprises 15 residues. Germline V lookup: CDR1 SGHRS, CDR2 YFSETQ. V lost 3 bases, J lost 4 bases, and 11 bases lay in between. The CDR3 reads CASSSDGRYNSPLHF. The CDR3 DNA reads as TGCGCCAGCAGCTCGGACGGGAGATATAATTCACCCCTCCACTTT.

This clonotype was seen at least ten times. The CDR3 loop is CASSPSSAAFGEQYF. The CDR3 region has the DNA TGTGCCAGCAGCCCCAGCAGCGCGGCGTTTGGCGAGCAGTACTTC. This chain connects TRBV27 to TRBJ2-7; D unresolved. Trimming removed 6 bases at V and 6 bases at J, with 21 bases between. Germline CDR1 and CDR2: MNHEY and SMNVEV (reference sequence). This CDR3 comprises 15 residues.

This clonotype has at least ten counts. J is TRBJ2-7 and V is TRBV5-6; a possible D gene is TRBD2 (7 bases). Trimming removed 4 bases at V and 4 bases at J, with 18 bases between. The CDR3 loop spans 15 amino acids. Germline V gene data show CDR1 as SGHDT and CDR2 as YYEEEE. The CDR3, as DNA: TGTGCCAGCAGCACGCTGGGGGGGCCACTATACGAGCAGTACTTC. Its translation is CASSTLGGPLYEQYF.

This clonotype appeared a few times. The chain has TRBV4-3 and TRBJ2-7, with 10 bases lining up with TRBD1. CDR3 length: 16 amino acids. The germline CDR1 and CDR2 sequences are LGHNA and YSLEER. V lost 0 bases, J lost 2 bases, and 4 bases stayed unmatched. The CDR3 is CASSQEPGQGPYEQYF. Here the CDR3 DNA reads TGCGCCAGCAGCCAAGAACCGGGACAGGGGCCCTACGAGCAGTACTTC.

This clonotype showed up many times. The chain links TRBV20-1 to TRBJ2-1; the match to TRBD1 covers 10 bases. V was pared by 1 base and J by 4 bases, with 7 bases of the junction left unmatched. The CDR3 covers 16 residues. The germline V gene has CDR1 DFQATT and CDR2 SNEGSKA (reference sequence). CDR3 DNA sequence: TGCAGTGCTAGAGCCTGGCCGGGACAGGGGTACAATGAGCAGTTCTTC. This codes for CSARAWPGQGYNEQFF.

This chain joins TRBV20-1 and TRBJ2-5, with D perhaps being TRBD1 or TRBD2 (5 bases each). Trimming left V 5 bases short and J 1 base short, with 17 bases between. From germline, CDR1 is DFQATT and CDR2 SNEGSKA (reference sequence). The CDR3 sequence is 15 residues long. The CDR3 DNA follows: TGCAGTGCTGAGGGGCCACCGACCTCCCAAGAGACCCAGTACTTC. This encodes CSAEGPPTSQETQYF.

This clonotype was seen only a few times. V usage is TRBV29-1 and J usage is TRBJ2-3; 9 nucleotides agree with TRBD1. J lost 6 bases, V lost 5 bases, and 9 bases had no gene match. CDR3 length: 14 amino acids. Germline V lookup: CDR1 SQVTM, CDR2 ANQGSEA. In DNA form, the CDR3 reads TGCAGCGTTCCTGGGGGACAGGGAACCGATACGCAGTATTTT. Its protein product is CSVPGGQGTDTQYF.

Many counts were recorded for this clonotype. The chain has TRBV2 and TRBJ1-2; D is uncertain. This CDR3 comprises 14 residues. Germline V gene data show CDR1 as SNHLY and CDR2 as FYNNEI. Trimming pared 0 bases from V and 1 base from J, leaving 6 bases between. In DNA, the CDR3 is TGTGCCAGCAGTGAAGCTATCAGTAACTATGGCTACACCTTC. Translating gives CASSEAISNYGYTF.